The 12 T cell receptor beta chains listed next were all sequenced from one sample in a study of beta chain features in type 1 diabetes. Every bit of the isolated RNA underwent reverse transcription, so sequencing read expressed TCRB transcripts. Libraries were prepared by immunoSEQ multiplex PCR; TCRdb keeps only in-frame clonotypes and omits some of them. Counted here are a few hundred thousand clones, 27% occurring once; the ten biggest clones make up about 3.9%. The sequenced material came from central memory CD4+ T cells from blood. These receptors came from a young man in good health.

The sample holds one count of this clone. The chain carries TRBV12-5 and TRBJ2-1; 8 bases line up with TRBD1. The ends lost 2 bases at V and 8 bases at J; junction bases unmatched: 11. Germline CDR1 is LGHNT and CDR2 is FRNRAP. CDR3 length equals 16 residues. The CDR3 nucleotides are TGTGCTAGTGGTTTGACCAGGACAGGGCCGGTCGATGAGCAGTTCTTC. This sequence encodes CASGLTRTGPVDEQFF.

As for this clone: A far larger clone is one nucleotide away, so this likely arose from a read error. Other DNA sequences within the sample encode an identical CDR3. This chain connects TRBV29-1 to TRBJ2-1; D assignment may be TRBD1 or TRBD2 (5 bases each). Per germline, CDR1 SQVTM and CDR2 ANQGSEA. V lost 7 bases and J 10 bases, leaving 11 bases between the germline ends. This CDR3 has 10 amino acids. Here the CDR3 reads CSGGGREQFF. The CDR3 DNA reads as TGCAGCGGTGGGGGTCGAGAGCAGTTCTTC.

The chain carries TRBV14 and TRBJ2-3, with TRBD2 as a possible D gene (6 bases). CDR1 is SGHDN and CDR2 is FVKESK in the germline V gene. The CDR3 is 15 residues long. Trimming pared 4 bases from V and 5 bases from J, leaving 16 bases between. Here the CDR3 DNA reads TGTGCCAGCAGCCTGGGACTGCGGGGAGGAGATACGCAGTATTTT. Protein: CASSLGLRGGDTQYF.

Concerning this clone itself: This same CDR3 is encoded by further DNA sequences in the sample. V gene TRBV7-2 combines with J gene TRBJ1-1; D gene unclear. The CDR3 sequence is 13 residues long. Germline CDR1 SGHTA, CDR2 FQGNSA. V was clipped by 2 bases and J by 0 bases, with 4 bases between them. CDR3 in DNA: TGTGCCAGCAGCTTACGATTGAACACTGAAGCTTTCTTT. Translating it yields CASSLRLNTEAFF.

This clone was seen at least ten times. This CDR3 is CASSQLGGQGAREQFF. The CDR3 DNA reads as TGTGCCAGCAGTCAGCTAGGCGGACAGGGGGCGCGGGAGCAGTTCTTC. This chain joins TRBV28 and TRBJ2-1; 11 positions agree with TRBD1. The CDR3 runs 16 residues. With 5 bases clipped from V and 10 bases from J, the junction kept 13 bases outside the gene matches. CDR1 MDHEN and CDR2 SYDVKM come from the germline V gene. Looking up the rest from reference TRBV28 and TRBJ2-1 gives the full variable domain: DVKVTQSSRYLVKRTGEKVFLECVQDMDHENMFWYRQDPGLGLRLIYFSYDVKMKEKGDIPEGYSVSREKKERFSLILESASTNQTSMYLCASSQLGGQGAREQFFGPGTRLTVL.

The chain links TRBV2 to TRBJ1-2; 8 nucleotides line up with TRBD1. This CDR3 region has 12 residues. Germline V gene lookup returns CDR1 SNHLY and CDR2 FYNNEI. The junction had 2 bases not matched to a gene; V was cut back by 5 bases and J by 6 bases. The CDR3 spells CASSQQGDGYTF. The CDR3 nucleotides are TGTGCCAGCAGTCAACAGGGGGATGGCTACACCTTC.

This clone was found a few times. This chain links TRBV18 with TRBJ2-1; TRBD2 matches 10 bases. V lost 4 bases and J lost 0; bases outside the gene matches: 12. The CDR3 sequence is 19 residues long. CDR1 is KGHSH, CDR2 LQKENI, per germline. The CDR3 reads CASSHDGLAALSSYNEQFF. The CDR3 DNA is TGTGCCAGCTCACACGATGGACTAGCGGCCTTAAGCTCCTACAATGAGCAGTTCTTC.

Only a few counts were recorded for this clone. The chain joins TRBV18 to TRBJ2-1; 14 nucleotides line up with TRBD2. There are 15 residues in the CDR3. Germline V gives CDR1 KGHSH, CDR2 LQKENI. Germline trimming cut 6 bases from V and 8 bases from J; bases unmatched to any gene: 6. The CDR3 DNA reads as TGTGCCAGCTCCCGGGGACTAGCGGGAGTTTATGAGCAGTTCTTC. Its protein is CASSRGLAGVYEQFF. Based on the CDR3 plus reference TRBV18 and TRBJ2-1, the full variable domain is NAGVMQNPRHLVRRRGQEARLRCSPMKGHSHVYWYRQLPEEGLKFMVYLQKENIIDESGMPKERFSAEFPKEGPSILRIQQVVRGDSAAYFCASSRGLAGVYEQFFGPGTRLTVL.

The V call is TRBV29-1, the J call TRBJ2-7; 11 bases agree with TRBD2. The V segment lost 6 bases and the J segment 7 bases; nucleotides outside the gene matches: 11. CDR3 size: 14 residues. Germline assignment: CDR1 SQVTM and CDR2 ANQGSEA. The CDR3 loop is CSVILAGGVREQYF. The CDR3 nucleotides read TGCAGCGTCATTTTAGCGGGAGGGGTGAGGGAGCAGTACTTC.

This chain uses TRBV18 with TRBJ1-2; D perhaps matches TRBD1 (5 bases). Trimming pared 3 bases from V and 7 bases from J, leaving 12 bases between. The CDR3 extends over 13 amino acids. Germline V gene lookup returns CDR1 KGHSH and CDR2 LQKENI. CDR3 sequence: CASSPPGRAGYTF. In DNA, the CDR3 is TGTGCCAGCTCACCTCCGGGACGGGCTGGCTACACCTTC.

The chain has TRBV28 and TRBJ2-1, with 7 bases aligning to TRBD2. Germline-derived CDR1 and CDR2 are MDHEN and SYDVKM. The CDR3 length is 16 residues. With V trimmed by 4 bases and J by 1 base, 7 bases remained unmatched. CDR3 residues: CASSSQLAVSYNEQFF. The DNA for the CDR3 is TGTGCCAGCAGTTCCCAGCTAGCGGTATCCTACAATGAGCAGTTCTTC.

Only a few counts were recorded for this clone. This chain joins TRBV7-8 and TRBJ2-3; D gene ambiguous. Germline-derived CDR1 and CDR2 are SGHVS and FQNEAQ. V was cut by 3 bases and J by 5 bases, with 18 bases left in between. CDR3 length: 16 amino acids. CDR3 DNA: TGTGCCAGCAGCTTGACCCCAAATCAGCCCCTAGATACGCAGTATTTT. This codes for CASSLTPNQPLDTQYF.